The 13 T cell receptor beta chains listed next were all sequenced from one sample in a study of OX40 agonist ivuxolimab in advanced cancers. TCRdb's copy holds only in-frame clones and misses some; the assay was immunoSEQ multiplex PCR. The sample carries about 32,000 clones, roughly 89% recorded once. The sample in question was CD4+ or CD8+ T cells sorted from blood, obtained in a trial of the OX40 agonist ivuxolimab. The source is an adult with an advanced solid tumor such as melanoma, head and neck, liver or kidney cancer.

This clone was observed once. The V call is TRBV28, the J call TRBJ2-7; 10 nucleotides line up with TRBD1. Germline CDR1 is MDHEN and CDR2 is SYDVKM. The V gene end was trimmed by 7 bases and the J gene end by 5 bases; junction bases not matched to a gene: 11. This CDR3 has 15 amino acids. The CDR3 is CASKRRGQGGNEQYF. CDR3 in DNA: TGTGCCAGCAAAAGGAGAGGACAGGGGGGAAACGAGCAGTACTTC.

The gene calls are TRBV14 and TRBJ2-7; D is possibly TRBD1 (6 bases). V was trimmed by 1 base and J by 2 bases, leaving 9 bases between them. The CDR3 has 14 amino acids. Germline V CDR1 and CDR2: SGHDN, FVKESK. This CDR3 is CASSQGTAAYEQYF. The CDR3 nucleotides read TGTGCCAGCAGCCAAGGGACAGCCGCCTACGAGCAGTACTTC.

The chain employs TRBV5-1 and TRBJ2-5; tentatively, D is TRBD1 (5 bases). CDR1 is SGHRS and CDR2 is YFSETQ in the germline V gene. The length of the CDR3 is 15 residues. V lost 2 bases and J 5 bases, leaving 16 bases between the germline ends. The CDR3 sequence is CASSFGVRVYETQYF. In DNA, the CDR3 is TGCGCCAGCAGCTTTGGGGTCAGGGTTTATGAGACCCAGTACTTC. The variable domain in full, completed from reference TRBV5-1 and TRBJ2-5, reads KAGVTQTPRYLIKTRGQQVTLSCSPISGHRSVSWYQQTPGQGLQFLFEYFSETQRNKGNFPGRFSGRQFSNSRSEMNVSTLELGDSALYLCASSFGVRVYETQYFGPGTRLLVL.

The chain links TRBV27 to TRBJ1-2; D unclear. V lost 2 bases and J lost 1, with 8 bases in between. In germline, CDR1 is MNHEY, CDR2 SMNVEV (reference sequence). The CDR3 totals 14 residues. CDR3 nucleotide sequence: TGTGCCAGCAGTTTAGATGCAGATAACTATGGCTACACCTTC. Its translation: CASSLDADNYGYTF.

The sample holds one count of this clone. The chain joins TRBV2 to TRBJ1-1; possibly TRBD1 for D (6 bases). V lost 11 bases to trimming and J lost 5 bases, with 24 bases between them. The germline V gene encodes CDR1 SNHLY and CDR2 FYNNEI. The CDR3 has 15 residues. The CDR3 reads CALLVDRDMETEAFF. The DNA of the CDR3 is TGTGCCCTCCTGGTGGACAGAGATATGGAGACTGAAGCTTTCTTT.

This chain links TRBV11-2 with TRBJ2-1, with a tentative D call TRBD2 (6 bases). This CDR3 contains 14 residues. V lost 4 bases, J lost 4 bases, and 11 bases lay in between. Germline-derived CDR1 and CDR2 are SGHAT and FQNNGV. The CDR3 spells CASSWGVLYNEQFF. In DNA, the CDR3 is TGTGCCAGCAGCTGGGGGGTTCTTTACAATGAGCAGTTCTTC.

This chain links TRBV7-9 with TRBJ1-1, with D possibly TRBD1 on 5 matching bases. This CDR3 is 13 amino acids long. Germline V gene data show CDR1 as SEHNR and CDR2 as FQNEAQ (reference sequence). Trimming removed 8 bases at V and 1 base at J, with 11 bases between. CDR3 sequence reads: CASRSTENTEAFF. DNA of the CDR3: TGTGCCAGCCGCTCGACAGAGAACACTGAAGCTTTCTTT.

The CDR3 spells CASSTSGGNEKLFF. The CDR3 nucleotides are TGTGCCAGCAGCACCTCAGGGGGGAACGAAAAACTGTTTTTT. The V and J genes are TRBV7-6 and TRBJ1-4; 7 nucleotides match TRBD1. The V gene's germline CDR1 is SGHVS and CDR2 FNYEAQ. This CDR3 region has 14 residues. J was trimmed by 8 bases and V by 5 bases; bases with no gene match: 8.

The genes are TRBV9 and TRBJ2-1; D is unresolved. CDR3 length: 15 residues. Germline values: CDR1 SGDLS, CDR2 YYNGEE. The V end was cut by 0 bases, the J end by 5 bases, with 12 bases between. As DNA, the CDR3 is TGTGCCAGCAGCGTAGAAGTTTACTACAACAATGAGCAGTTCTTC. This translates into CASSVEVYYNNEQFF. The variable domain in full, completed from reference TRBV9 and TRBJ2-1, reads DSGVTQTPKHLITATGQRVTLRCSPRSGDLSVYWYQQSLDQGLQFLIQYYNGEERAKGNILERFSAQQFPDLHSELNLSSLELGDSALYFCASSVEVYYNNEQFFGPGTRLTVL.

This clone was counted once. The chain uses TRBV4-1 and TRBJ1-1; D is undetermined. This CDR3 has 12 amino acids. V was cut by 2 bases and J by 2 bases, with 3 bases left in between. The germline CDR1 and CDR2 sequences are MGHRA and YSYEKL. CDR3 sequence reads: CASSQLNTEAFF. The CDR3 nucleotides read TGCGCCAGCAGCCAACTAAACACTGAAGCTTTCTTT.

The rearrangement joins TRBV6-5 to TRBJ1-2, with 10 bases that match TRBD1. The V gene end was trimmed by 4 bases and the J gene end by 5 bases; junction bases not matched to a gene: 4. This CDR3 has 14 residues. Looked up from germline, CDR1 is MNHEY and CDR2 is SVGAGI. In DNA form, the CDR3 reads TGTGCCAGCAGTTTCGGGACAGGGGTTTATGGCTACACCTTC. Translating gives CASSFGTGVYGYTF.

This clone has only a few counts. The CDR3 loop is CASRSGQTNTEAFF. In DNA, the CDR3 is TGCGCCAGCAGGTCTGGACAGACGAACACTGAAGCTTTCTTT. The genes are TRBV4-1 and TRBJ1-1, with TRBD1 as a possible D gene (6 bases). Trimming cost V 6 bases and J 1 base, with 12 bases left between them. The CDR3 is made up of 14 amino acids. The V gene's germline CDR1 is MGHRA and CDR2 YSYEKL.

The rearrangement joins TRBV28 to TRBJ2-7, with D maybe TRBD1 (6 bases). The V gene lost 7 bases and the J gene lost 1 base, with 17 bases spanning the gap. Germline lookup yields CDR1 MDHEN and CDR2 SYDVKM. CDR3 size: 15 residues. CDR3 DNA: TGTGCCAGCATCCTGGAGAGGGGGTATTCCTACGAGCAGTACTTC. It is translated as CASILERGYSYEQYF.